These 21 T cell receptor beta chains originate from one sample sequenced in a study of blood T cell repertoires in COVID-19. TCRdb keeps only in-frame clones here, not all; method: immunoSEQ multiplex PCR. The table records 350,000 or so clones, approximately 87% of them present only once. The source material was peripheral blood. Receptors were obtained from a woman in her 30s with COVID-19, enrolled during active disease.

The chain uses TRBV19 and TRBJ1-3, with 7 bases that match TRBD1. The V segment lost 3 bases and the J segment 0 bases; nucleotides outside the gene matches: 5. Germline loops: CDR1 LNHDA, CDR2 SQIVND (reference sequence). The CDR3 consists of 16 residues. The CDR3 region is CASSMPGQLSGNTIYF. CDR3 bases: TGTGCCAGTAGTATGCCGGGACAGCTCTCTGGAAACACCATATATTTT.

J is TRBJ2-7 and V is TRBV10-2; 8 nucleotides agree with TRBD1. Looked up from germline, CDR1 is WSHSY and CDR2 is SAAADI. Unmatched junction bases numbered 17, after V lost 10 bases and J lost 6 bases. The CDR3 sequence is 15 residues long. CDR3 residues: CATEGQGAPWGEQYF. The CDR3 nucleotides are TGCGCCACCGAAGGACAGGGAGCTCCATGGGGCGAGCAGTACTTC.

CDR3 region: CASSLAGSGILGEKLFF. As DNA, the CDR3 is TGTGCCAGCAGCTTGGCGGGGTCCGGGATACTAGGTGAAAAACTGTTTTTT. This chain joins TRBV5-6 and TRBJ1-4; no definite D call. V lost 0 bases and J 7 bases, leaving 19 bases between the germline ends. CDR1 and CDR2 from the germline V gene are SGHDT and YYEEEE. This CDR3 has 17 residues.

The CDR3, as DNA: TGTGCCAGCAGCTTGGATGAAGGGAGGCGGGAGACCCAGTACTTC. Protein sequence: CASSLDEGRRETQYF. The chain has TRBV5-5 and TRBJ2-5, with TRBD2 as a possible D gene (6 bases). The V gene's germline CDR1 is SGHKS and CDR2 YYEKEE (reference sequence). The CDR3 loop spans 15 amino acids. The V gene lost 0 bases and the J gene lost 5 bases, with 14 bases spanning the gap.

The CDR3 loop is CASTDRGGEQFF. CDR3 coding DNA: TGTGCCAGCACCGACAGGGGGGGTGAGCAGTTCTTC. The chain recombines TRBV6-5 with TRBJ2-1; 9 positions match TRBD1. CDR3 size: 12 residues. J gave up 9 bases and V 7 bases, and 4 bases lay outside the gene matches. Germline V lookup: CDR1 MNHEY, CDR2 SVGAGI.

The J gene is TRBJ1-1, the V gene TRBV7-8; TRBD1 might be the D (6 bases). The CDR3 contains 14 residues. Between the trimmed V and J ends, which lost 5 bases and 3 bases, there was a span of 13 bases. The germline V gene has CDR1 SGHVS and CDR2 FQNEAQ. The CDR3 bases are TGTGCCAGCAGCCGAGGGGGGCCGCACACTGAAGCTTTCTTT. Translated: CASSRGGPHTEAFF.

The V and J genes are TRBV5-1 and TRBJ2-5; D is undetermined. The germline V gene has CDR1 SGHRS and CDR2 YFSETQ. Trimming cost V 4 bases and J 3 bases, with 10 bases left between them. This CDR3 spans 13 amino acids. The CDR3: CASSKQVKETQYF. The CDR3 nucleotides are TGCGCCAGCAGCAAGCAGGTGAAAGAGACCCAGTACTTC. Full variable domain (missing parts from reference TRBV5-1 and TRBJ2-5): KAGVTQTPRYLIKTRGQQVTLSCSPISGHRSVSWYQQTPGQGLQFLFEYFSETQRNKGNFPGRFSGRQFSNSRSEMNVSTLELGDSALYLCASSKQVKETQYFGPGTRLLVL.

This clone was counted at least ten times. The chain has TRBV7-8 and TRBJ2-1, with TRBD2 identical over 12 bases. J was trimmed by 4 bases and V by 1 base; bases with no gene match: 8. The CDR3 totals 18 residues. CDR1 SGHVS and CDR2 FQNEAQ come from the germline V gene. CDR3 region: CASSLGLAGAFPYNEQFF. As DNA, the CDR3 is TGTGCCAGCAGCTTAGGACTAGCGGGAGCATTTCCGTACAATGAGCAGTTCTTC.

The rearrangement joins TRBV19 to TRBJ2-7, with 7 bases lining up with TRBD1. Germline lookup yields CDR1 LNHDA and CDR2 SQIVND (reference sequence). The CDR3 is 15 residues long. V dropped 1 base and J dropped 2; count of bases not matched to a gene: 5. The CDR3 DNA reads TGTGCCAGTAGTATAGCGATCGGACAGGCCTACGAGCAGTACTTC. Protein product: CASSIAIGQAYEQYF.

The J gene is TRBJ2-7, the V gene TRBV6-5, with D possibly matching TRBD1 (6 bases). The CDR3 runs to 11 residues. In germline, CDR1 is MNHEY, CDR2 SVGAGI. V was trimmed by 6 bases and J by 6 bases, leaving 9 bases between them. The CDR3 DNA follows: TGTGCCAGCAGAGGGGGTCTCGAGCAGTACTTC. Translated: CASRGGLEQYF.

The J gene is TRBJ2-1, the V gene TRBV24-1; 11 bases agree with TRBD2. CDR3 length equals 14 residues. Germline V gene sequence: CDR1 KGHDR, CDR2 SFDVKD. With V trimmed by 9 bases and J by 6 bases, 6 bases remained unmatched. CDR3 in DNA: TGTGCCACCCAACTAGCGGGAGTAGGCAATGAGCAGTTCTTC. Its protein product is CATQLAGVGNEQFF.

This clone was observed a single time. This chain uses TRBV30 with TRBJ2-1; 7 bases fit TRBD1. Germline values: CDR1 GTSNPN, CDR2 SVGIG (reference sequence). Trimming removed 3 bases from V and 7 bases from J; junction bases left unmatched: 6. The CDR3 contains 13 residues. CDR3 residues: CAWRRGQLNEQFF. CDR3 nucleotide sequence: TGTGCCTGGAGAAGGGGACAGTTGAATGAGCAGTTCTTC.

This chain uses TRBV29-1 with TRBJ1-2; TRBD1 matches 12 bases. This CDR3 is 13 amino acids long. CDR1 and CDR2 from the germline V gene are SQVTM and ANQGSEA. Unmatched junction bases numbered 2, after V lost 4 bases and J lost 5 bases. CDR3 protein: CSVAGQGAYGYTF. CDR3 coding DNA: TGCAGCGTTGCGGGACAGGGGGCGTATGGCTACACCTTC.

The CDR3 DNA reads as TGTGCCAGCAGTTCGGACAGGGGGCTAGCGGGCAGGCATACGCAGTATTTT. Translation: CASSSDRGLAGRHTQYF. The J gene is TRBJ2-3, the V gene TRBV27, with 11 bases that match TRBD1. Germline V gene lookup returns CDR1 MNHEY and CDR2 SMNVEV (reference sequence). This CDR3 has 17 residues. The V gene end was trimmed by 4 bases and the J gene end by 7 bases; junction bases not matched to a gene: 13.

This chain links TRBV12-5 with TRBJ2-1; D perhaps matches TRBD2 (6 bases). Germline lookup yields CDR1 LGHNT and CDR2 FRNRAP. The CDR3 loop spans 15 amino acids. V gave up 6 bases and J gave up 4 bases, with 16 bases separating them. The CDR3 loop is CASGPTGVLYNEQFF. The CDR3 region has the DNA TGTGCTAGTGGCCCCACGGGGGTCCTTTACAATGAGCAGTTCTTC.

The chain employs TRBV19 and TRBJ2-2, with 16 bases lining up with TRBD2. This CDR3 is built from 17 residues. With V trimmed by 6 bases and J by 8 bases, 9 bases remained unmatched. Germline loops: CDR1 LNHDA, CDR2 SQIVND (reference sequence). The CDR3 sequence: CASRPRGTSGRGGELFF. DNA for the CDR3: TGTGCCAGTAGACCTCGGGGGACTAGCGGGAGGGGAGGGGAGCTGTTTTTT. Filled out from reference TRBV19 and TRBJ2-2, the complete variable domain reads DGGITQSPKYLFRKEGQNVTLSCEQNLNHDAMYWYRQDPGQGLRLIYYSQIVNDFQKGDIAEGYSVSREKKESFPLTVTSAQKNPTAFYLCASRPRGTSGRGGELFFGEGSRLTVL.

As regards this clone: This CDR3 is also generated by other DNA sequences in the sample. J is TRBJ2-7 and V is TRBV4-3; D call uncertain. Germline V gene data show CDR1 as LGHNA and CDR2 as YSLEER. The V end was cut by 0 bases, the J end by 4 bases, with 10 bases between. The length of the CDR3 is 14 residues. Here the CDR3 reads CASSQDRGSYEQYF. DNA of the CDR3: TGCGCCAGCAGCCAAGACCGAGGCAGTTACGAGCAGTACTTC.

V and J are TRBV5-4 and TRBJ2-5; D may be TRBD2 (6 bases). V lost 4 bases and J 2 bases, leaving 18 bases between the germline ends. The CDR3 consists of 16 residues. CDR1 SGHNT and CDR2 YYREEE come from the germline V gene (reference sequence). The CDR3 DNA is TGTGCCAGCAGCCCCGGCGGGAAGCTGGCACAAGAGACCCAGTACTTC. It specifies CASSPGGKLAQETQYF.

The rearrangement links TRBV19 to TRBJ1-5; D is undetermined. Trimming took off 5 bases at V and 0 bases at J, with 11 bases between the two ends. The CDR3 spans 15 residues. Germline CDR1 and CDR2: LNHDA and SQIVND (reference sequence). The CDR3 DNA reads TGTGCCAGTAGTCAACAGTTCTATAGCAATCAGCCCCAGCATTTT. This codes for CASSQQFYSNQPQHF.

The genes are TRBV6-5 and TRBJ1-1, with a tentative D call TRBD1 (5 bases). This CDR3 region has 14 residues. V was shortened by 6 bases and J by 5 bases, with 16 bases between the two germline ends. Germline CDR1 reads MNHEY; CDR2 reads SVGAGI. In DNA form, the CDR3 reads TGTGCCAGCAGACCCGACAGACTTTGGACTGAAGCTTTCTTT. It yields the protein CASRPDRLWTEAFF.

This clone was seen only once. The chain has TRBV28 and TRBJ2-7; 10 bases align to TRBD2. Germline trimming cut 4 bases from V and 5 bases from J; bases unmatched to any gene: 8. This CDR3 is 15 amino acids long. From germline, CDR1 is MDHEN and CDR2 SYDVKM. This CDR3 reads CASSSLAGPFHEQYF. DNA for the CDR3: TGTGCCAGCAGTTCACTAGCGGGACCTTTCCACGAGCAGTACTTC.